Described below is a single TCR beta chain sequence and its context. Germline and junction disagree at one end, which may indicate a read error. The data stem from a study of molecular identifiers for immune sequencing clone quantification. Naive CD8 libraries were made from around 20,000 to 1,000,000 sorted cells, and they used 10%, 30% or 50% RNA. This CDR3 contains 19 residues. The germline CDR1 and CDR2 sequences are SEHNR and FQNEAQ (reference sequence). TCRdb reprocessed the PCR reads via MiXCR and lists one record per CDR3 protein. The repertoire holds about 630,000 distinct CDR3 sequences, with 25% as singletons.

The specimen sequenced was naive CD8+ T cells from blood, with Jurkat cell RNA spiked in. Subset reported: FACS-sorted CD8+CD4-CCR7+CD45RA+ naive T cells. The sequence was collected from a human donor in good health. Some libraries in this study had Jurkat cell RNA spiked in. This chain links TRBV7-9 with TRBJ2-1; 7 nucleotides align to TRBD2. The CDR3 DNA is TGTGCCAGCAGCTCAACCCGAACCACTTCTCGCGGGAGTTACAATGCGCAGTTCTTC. It is translated as CASSSTRTTSRGSYNAQFF.